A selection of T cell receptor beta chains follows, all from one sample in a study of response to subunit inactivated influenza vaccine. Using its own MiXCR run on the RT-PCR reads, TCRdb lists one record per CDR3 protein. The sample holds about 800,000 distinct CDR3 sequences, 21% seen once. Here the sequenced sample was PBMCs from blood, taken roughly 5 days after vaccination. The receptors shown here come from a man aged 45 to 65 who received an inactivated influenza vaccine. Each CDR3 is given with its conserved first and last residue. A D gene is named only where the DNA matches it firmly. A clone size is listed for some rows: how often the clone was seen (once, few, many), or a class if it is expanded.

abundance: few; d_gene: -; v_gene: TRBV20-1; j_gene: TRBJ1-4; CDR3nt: TGCAGTGCTAGAGCAGGGCGCGAAAAACTGTTTTTT; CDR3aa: CSARAGREKLFF
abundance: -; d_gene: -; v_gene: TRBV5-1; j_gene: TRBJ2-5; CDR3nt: TGCGCCAGCCGTACCGGGACACGCAGCACCCAAGAGACCCAGTACTTC; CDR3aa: CASRTGTRSTQETQYF
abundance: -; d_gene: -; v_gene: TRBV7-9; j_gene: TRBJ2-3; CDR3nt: TGTGCCAGCAGTAATGCCGGGACAGATACGCAGTATTTT; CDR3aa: CASSNAGTDTQYF
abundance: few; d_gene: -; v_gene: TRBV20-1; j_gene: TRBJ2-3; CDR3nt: TGCAGTGCTAGAAGGCTAGGGGGTCATTCTGATACGCAGTATTTT; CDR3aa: CSARRLGGHSDTQYF
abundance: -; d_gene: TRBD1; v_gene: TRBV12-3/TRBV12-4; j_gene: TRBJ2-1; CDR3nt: TGTGCCAGCACCGGACAGGCGAGGAATGAGCAGTTCTTC; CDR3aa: CASTGQARNEQFF
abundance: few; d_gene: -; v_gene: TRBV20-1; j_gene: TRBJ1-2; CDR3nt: TGCAGTGCTAGGGGCGGAGGGGGCTACACCTTC; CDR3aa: CSARGGGGYTF
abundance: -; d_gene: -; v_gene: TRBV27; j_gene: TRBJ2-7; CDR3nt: TGTGCCAGCAGTTTAGGCAGGACCCCCTACGAGCAGTACTTC; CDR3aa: CASSLGRTPYEQYF
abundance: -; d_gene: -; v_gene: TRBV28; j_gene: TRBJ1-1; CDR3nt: TGTGCCAGCAGTTTACTAGAGGCTGAAGCTTTCTTT; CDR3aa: CASSLLEAEAFF
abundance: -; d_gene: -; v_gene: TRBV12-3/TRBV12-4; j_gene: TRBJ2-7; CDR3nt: TGTGCCAGCACCCAAGGGGACTCAAAGGACGAGCAGTACTTC; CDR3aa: CASTQGDSKDEQYF
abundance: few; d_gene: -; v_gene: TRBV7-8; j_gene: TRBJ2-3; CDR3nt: TGTGCCAGCGGGGGGACTGTCACAGATACGCAGTATTTT; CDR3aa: CASGGTVTDTQYF
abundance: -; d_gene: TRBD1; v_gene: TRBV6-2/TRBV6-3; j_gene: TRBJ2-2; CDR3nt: TGTGCCAGCAGTTACTGGGACAGGGCCCCCACCGGGGAGCTGTTTTTT; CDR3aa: CASSYWDRAPTGELFF
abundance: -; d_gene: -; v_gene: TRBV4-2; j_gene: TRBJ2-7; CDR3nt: TGTGCCAGCAGCCAAGGCCCGGGACTTCTCTCCTACGAGCAGTACTTC; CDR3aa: CASSQGPGLLSYEQYF
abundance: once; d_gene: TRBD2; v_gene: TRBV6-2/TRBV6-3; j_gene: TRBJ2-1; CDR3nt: TGTGCCAGCAGTTACGAGGGGCGGGGGGGCTACAATGAGCAGTTCTTC; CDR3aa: CASSYEGRGGYNEQFF
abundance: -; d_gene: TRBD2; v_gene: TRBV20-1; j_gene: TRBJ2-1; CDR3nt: TGCAGTGCTAGAATTCCCCCGCGGACTAGCGGGAGTGCCTATGAGCAGTTCTTC; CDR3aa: CSARIPPRTSGSAYEQFF
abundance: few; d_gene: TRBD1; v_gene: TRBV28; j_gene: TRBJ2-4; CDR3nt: TGTGCCAGCAGTTTCGGAGGACAGGGGGATACCATTCAGTACTTC; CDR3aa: CASSFGGQGDTIQYF
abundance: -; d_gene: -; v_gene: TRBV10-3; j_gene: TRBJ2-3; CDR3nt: TGTGCCATCAGTGAGTCGATACTACCCACAGATACGCAGTATTTT; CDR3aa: CAISESILPTDTQYF
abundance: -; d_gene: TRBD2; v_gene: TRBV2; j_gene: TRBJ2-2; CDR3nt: TGTGCCAGCACGGCGACTAGCGTCGGGGAGCTGTTTTTT; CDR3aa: CASTATSVGELFF
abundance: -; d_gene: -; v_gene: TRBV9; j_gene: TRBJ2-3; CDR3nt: TGTGCCAGCAGCGTAAGGCTAGTTGGAATAGATACGCAGTATTTT; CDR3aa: CASSVRLVGIDTQYF
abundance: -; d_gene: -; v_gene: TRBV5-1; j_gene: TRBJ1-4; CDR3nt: TGCGCCAGCAGCTTGACAGGAAAGGGTGAAAAACTGTTTTTT; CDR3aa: CASSLTGKGEKLFF
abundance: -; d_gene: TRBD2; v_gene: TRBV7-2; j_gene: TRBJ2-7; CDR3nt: TGTGCCAGCAGCTTCCTAGCGGGCACGACCTACGAGCAGTACTTC; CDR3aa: CASSFLAGTTYEQYF
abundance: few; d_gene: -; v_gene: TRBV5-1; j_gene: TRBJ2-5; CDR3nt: TGCGCCAGCAGCGACCGGGGTTCGAGGAAGACCCAGTACTTC; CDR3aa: CASSDRGSRKTQYF
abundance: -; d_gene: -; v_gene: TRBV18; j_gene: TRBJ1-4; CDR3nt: TGTGCCAGCTCACCCGAGTCCAGTGGTGAAAAACTGTTTTTT; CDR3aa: CASSPESSGEKLFF
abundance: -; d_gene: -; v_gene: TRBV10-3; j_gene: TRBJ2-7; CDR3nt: TGTGCCGCTTCGACTAGTTCGTCCGAGCAGTACTTC; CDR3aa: CAASTSSSEQYF
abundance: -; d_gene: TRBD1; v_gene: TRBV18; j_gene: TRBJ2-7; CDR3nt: TGTGCCAGCTCACCGACGGGACAGACCTACGAGCAGTACTTC; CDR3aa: CASSPTGQTYEQYF
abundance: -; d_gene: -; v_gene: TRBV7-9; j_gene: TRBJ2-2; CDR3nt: TGTGCCAGCGACAGAGGGGAGAACGGGGAGCTGTTTTTT; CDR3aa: CASDRGENGELFF
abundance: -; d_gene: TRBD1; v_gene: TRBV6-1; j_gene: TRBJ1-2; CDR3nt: TGTGCCAGCAGTCGCCGGGACAGGGGGCCCAACCCCTATGGCTACACCTTC; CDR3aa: CASSRRDRGPNPYGYTF
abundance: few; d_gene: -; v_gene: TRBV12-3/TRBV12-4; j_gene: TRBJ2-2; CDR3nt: TGTGCCAGCAGTTTCGCGGAAGCCGGGGAGCTGTTTTTT; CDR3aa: CASSFAEAGELFF
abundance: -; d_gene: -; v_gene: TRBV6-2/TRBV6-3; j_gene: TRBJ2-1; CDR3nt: TGTGCCAGCACCCCAACTAGATTCAATGAGCAGTTCTTC; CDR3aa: CASTPTRFNEQFF
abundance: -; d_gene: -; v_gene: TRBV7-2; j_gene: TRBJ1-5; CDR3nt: TGTGCCAGCAGCCCGAGGGGGGTTGGAGGGCCCCAGCATTTT; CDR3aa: CASSPRGVGGPQHF
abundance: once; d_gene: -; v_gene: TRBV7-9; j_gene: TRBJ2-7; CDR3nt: TGTGCCAGCAGCCCAAGAGGCCCCTCGGGCAATGAGCAGTACTTC; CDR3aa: CASSPRGPSGNEQYF
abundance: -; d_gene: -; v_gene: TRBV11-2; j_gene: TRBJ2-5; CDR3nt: TGTGCCAGCAGCCCCCCTATCCTAGAGACCCAGTACTTC; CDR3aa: CASSPPILETQYF
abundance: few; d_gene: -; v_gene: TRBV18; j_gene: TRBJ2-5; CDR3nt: TGTGCCAGCTCACCACGGCAAGTAGGAGAAGGAGAGACCCAGTACTTC; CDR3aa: CASSPRQVGEGETQYF
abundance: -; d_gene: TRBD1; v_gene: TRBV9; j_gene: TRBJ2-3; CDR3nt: TGTGCCAGCAGCGTATATGGGACAGCGAGCACAGATACGCAGTATTTT; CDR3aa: CASSVYGTASTDTQYF
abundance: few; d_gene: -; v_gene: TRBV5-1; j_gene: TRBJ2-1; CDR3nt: TGCGCCAGCAGCTTGGCTCAGGGAGGAGACAATGAGCAGTTCTTC; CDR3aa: CASSLAQGGDNEQFF
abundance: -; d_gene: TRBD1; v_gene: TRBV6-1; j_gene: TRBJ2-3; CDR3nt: TGTGCCAGCAGTACCGCTCTACAGGGGCCAGATACGCAGTATTTT; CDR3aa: CASSTALQGPDTQYF
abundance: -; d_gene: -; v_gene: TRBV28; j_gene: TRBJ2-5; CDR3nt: TGTGCCAGCAGTTTTAGGGACCAAACAGAGACCCAGTACTTC; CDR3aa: CASSFRDQTETQYF
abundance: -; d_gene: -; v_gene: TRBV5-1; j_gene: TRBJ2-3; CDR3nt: TGCGCCAGCAGCTTGGGGCAGAACGGTTGGTCGTATAGCACAGATACGCAGTATTTT; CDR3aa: CASSLGQNGWSYSTDTQYF
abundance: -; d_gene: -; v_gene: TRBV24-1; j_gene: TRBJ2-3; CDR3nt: TGTGCCACCAGTGCTTTGGGCGGGGAAGCAGATACGCAGTATTTT; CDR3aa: CATSALGGEADTQYF
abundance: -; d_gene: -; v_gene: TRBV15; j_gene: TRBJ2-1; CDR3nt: TGTGCCACCAGCAGAGTAAGAGGGGGAAGCTCCTACAATGAGCAGTTCTTC; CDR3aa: CATSRVRGGSSYNEQFF
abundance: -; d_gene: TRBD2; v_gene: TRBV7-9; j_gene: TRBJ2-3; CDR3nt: TGTGCCAGCAGCATTGCTAGCGGGAGGAGCACAGATACGCAGTATTTT; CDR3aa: CASSIASGRSTDTQYF
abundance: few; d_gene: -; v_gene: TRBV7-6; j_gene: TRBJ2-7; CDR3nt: TGTGCCAGCAGCCCAGCATTGGGGGGGCCCTACGAGCAGTACTTC; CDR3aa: CASSPALGGPYEQYF
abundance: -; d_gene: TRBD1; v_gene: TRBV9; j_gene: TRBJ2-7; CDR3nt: TGTGCCAGCAGCGTCAGCCCGGGACAGGGGACCTACGAGCAGTACTTC; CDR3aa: CASSVSPGQGTYEQYF
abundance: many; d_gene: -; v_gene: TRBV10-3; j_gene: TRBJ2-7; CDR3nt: TGTGCCATCAGACAAGTCACAGGGTACGAGCAGTACTTC; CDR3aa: CAIRQVTGYEQYF
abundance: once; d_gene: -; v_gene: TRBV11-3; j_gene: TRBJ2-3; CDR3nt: TGTGCCAGCAGCCCCACACCGGGCCCTACCGGAGATACGCAGTATTTT; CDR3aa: CASSPTPGPTGDTQYF
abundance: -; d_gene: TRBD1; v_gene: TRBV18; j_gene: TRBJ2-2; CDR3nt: TGTGCCAGCTCCCCCCTGGCCCGACAGGGGAACACCGGGGAGCTGTTTTTT; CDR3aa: CASSPLARQGNTGELFF
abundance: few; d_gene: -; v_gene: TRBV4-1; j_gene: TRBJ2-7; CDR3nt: TGCGCCAGCAGCCAGGTCGGAGTCTACGAGCAGTACTTC; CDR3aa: CASSQVGVYEQYF
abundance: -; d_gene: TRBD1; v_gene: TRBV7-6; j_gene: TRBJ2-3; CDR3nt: TGTGCCAGCAGCTTAAGAGCAGGGACAGGGGGAAAGACGCAGTATTTT; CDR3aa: CASSLRAGTGGKTQYF
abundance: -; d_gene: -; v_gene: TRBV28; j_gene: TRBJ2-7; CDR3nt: TGTGCCAGCAGTTTATTGGGGGAAAAGCAGTACTTC; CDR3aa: CASSLLGEKQYF
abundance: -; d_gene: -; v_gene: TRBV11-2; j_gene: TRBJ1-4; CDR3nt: TGTGCCAGCAGCTTAGGACCCCAGCCTAATGAAAAACTGTTTTTT; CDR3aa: CASSLGPQPNEKLFF
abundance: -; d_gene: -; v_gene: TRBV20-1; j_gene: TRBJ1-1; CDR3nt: TGCAGTGCCCCGAGGGTTCGAAACACTGAAGCTTTCTTT; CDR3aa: CSAPRVRNTEAFF
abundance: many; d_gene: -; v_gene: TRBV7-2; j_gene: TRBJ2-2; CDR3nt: TGTGCCAGCAGCTTAGATCCCGCGAACACCGGGGAGCTGTTTTTT; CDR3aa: CASSLDPANTGELFF
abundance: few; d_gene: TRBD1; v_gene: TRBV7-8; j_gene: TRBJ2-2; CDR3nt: TGTGCCAGCAGCTCCCGACAGGGCTCAGGGGAGCTGTTTTTT; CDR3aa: CASSSRQGSGELFF
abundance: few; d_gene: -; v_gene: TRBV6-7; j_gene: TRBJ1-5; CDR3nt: TGTGCCAGCAGCATAGACACACTACAGCCCCAGCATTTT; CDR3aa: CASSIDTLQPQHF
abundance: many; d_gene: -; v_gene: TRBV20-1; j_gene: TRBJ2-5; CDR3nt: TGCAGTGCTAGAGATATACGTCAAGAGACCCAGTACTTC; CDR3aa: CSARDIRQETQYF
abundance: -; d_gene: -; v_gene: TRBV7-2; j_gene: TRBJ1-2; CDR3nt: TGTGCCAGCAGCTTGATGACAGGATTTAACTATGGCTACACCTTC; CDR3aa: CASSLMTGFNYGYTF